The present entry profiles one T cell receptor beta chain with its context. Its cognate antigen is unknown. The entry originates in a study of cytomegalovirus exposure and HLA in healthy donors. Study observations and caveats: The study recorded more than 150 TCR beta chains that were cytomegalovirus-associated.

Primers for the PCR totalled 60 Vbeta and 13 Jbeta. In the original processing: Counted up in a later analysis, unique TCR beta chains came to roughly 80 million, with around 12 million shared. Repertoires were generated with immunoSEQ multiplex PCR, while TCRdb's copy carries only in-frame clones and drops some. V and J calls plus clone size are reproduced from that table; the DNA served to infer D and trimming. Of 60,000 to 75,000 clones listed, approximately 80% are singletons. The V end lost 0 bases, the J end lost 7 bases, and 13 bases lay between the germline ends. CDR3 size: 15 residues. Germline values: CDR1 SGHNT, CDR2 YENEEA.

This chain links TRBV11-3 with TRBJ2-1, with TRBD2 as a possible D gene (6 bases). This TCR derives from a man younger than 35 in good health and CMV-seropositive. The material sequenced was PBMCs. CDR3 sequence (DNA): TGTGCCAGCAGCTTAGATGGGGTCGGGAGTAATGAGCAGTTCTTC. Protein: CASSLDGVGSNEQFF.